Below, one TCR beta chain is given with its context. Original analysis: Reference gene primer amplification gave nucleated cell count estimates. Sequencing was performed with immunoSEQ multiplex PCR; in TCRdb, only in-frame clones are kept and a portion is missing. V, J and clone size are taken as reported in that table, and D and trimming were inferred from the DNA itself. This table holds around 260,000 clones, roughly 88% found once. The CDR3 is made up of 12 amino acids. In germline, CDR1 is KGHDR, CDR2 SFDVKD. Trimming pared 5 bases from V and 3 bases from J, leaving 3 bases between. This specimen comes from a study of blood T cell repertoires in COVID-19. Study-level information: The United States, Italy and Spain were the sources of the acute and convalescent COVID-19 samples. The analysed material was cDNA or gDNA that came from T cells, B-cell-depleted T cells, or PBMCs.

The source of this sequence is a woman younger than 45 with active or convalescent COVID-19. J is TRBJ2-2 and V is TRBV24-1, with D unclear. Sequenced sample: peripheral blood. The CDR3 loop is CATSGDTGELFF. The CDR3 DNA reads TGTGCCACCAGTGGAGACACCGGGGAGCTGTTTTTT.